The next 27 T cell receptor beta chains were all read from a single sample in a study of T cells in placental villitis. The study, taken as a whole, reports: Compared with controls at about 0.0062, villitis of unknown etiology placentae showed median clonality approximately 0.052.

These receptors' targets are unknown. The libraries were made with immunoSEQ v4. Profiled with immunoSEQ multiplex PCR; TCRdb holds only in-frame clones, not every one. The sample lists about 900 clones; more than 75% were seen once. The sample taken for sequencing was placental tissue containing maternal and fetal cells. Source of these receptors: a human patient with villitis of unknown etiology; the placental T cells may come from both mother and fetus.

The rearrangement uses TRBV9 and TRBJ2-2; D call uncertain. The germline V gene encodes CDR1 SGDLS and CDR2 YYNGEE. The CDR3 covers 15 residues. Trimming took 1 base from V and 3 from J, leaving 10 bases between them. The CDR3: CASSVSPVHTGELFF. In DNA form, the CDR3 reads TGTGCCAGCAGCGTAAGCCCCGTTCACACCGGGGAGCTGTTTTTT.

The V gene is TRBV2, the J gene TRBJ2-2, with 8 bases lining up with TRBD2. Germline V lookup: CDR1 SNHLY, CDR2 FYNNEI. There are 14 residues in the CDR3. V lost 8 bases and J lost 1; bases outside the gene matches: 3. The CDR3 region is CASELAGNTGELFF. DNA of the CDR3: TGTGCCAGCGAGCTAGCGGGGAACACCGGGGAGCTGTTTTTT. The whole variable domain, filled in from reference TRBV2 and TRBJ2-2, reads EPEVTQTPSHQVTQMGQEVILRCVPISNHLYFYWYRQILGQKVEFLVSFYNNEISEKSEIFDDQFSVERPDGSNFTLKIRSTKLEDSAMYFCASELAGNTGELFFGEGSRLTVL.

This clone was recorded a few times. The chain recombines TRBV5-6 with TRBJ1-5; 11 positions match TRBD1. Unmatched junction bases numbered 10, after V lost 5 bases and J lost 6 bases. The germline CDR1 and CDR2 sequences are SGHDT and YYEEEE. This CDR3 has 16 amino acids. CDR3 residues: CASSLRGQGVRQPQHF. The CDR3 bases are TGTGCCAGCAGTTTGAGGGGACAGGGGGTACGTCAGCCCCAGCATTTT.

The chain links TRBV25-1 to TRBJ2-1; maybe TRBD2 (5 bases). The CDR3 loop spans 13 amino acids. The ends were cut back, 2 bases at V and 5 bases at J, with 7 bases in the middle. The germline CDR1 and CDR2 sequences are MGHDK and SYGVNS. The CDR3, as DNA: TGTGCCAGCAGTGAAAAGGGAGACAATGAGCAGTTCTTC. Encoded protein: CASSEKGDNEQFF.

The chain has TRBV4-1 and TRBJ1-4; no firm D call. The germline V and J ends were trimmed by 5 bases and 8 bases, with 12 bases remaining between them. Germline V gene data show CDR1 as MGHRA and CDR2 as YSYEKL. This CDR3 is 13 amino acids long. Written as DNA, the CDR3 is TGCGCCAGCAGCAGGGCGGCTAGGGAAAAACTGTTTTTT. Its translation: CASSRAAREKLFF.

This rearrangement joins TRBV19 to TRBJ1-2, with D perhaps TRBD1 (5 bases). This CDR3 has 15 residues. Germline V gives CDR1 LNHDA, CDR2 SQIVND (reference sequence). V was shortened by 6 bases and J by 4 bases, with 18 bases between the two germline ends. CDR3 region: CASSLSPQGGYGYTF. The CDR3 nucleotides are TGTGCCAGTAGCCTCTCGCCCCAGGGTGGCTATGGCTACACCTTC.

This chain's CDR3 is CASSITGTTNTEAFF. CDR3 nucleotides: TGTGCCAGTAGTATAACCGGGACAACTAACACTGAAGCTTTCTTT. The chain joins TRBV19 to TRBJ1-1; possibly TRBD1 for D (6 bases). The germline V gene has CDR1 LNHDA and CDR2 SQIVND (reference sequence). The CDR3 is made up of 15 amino acids. V was pared by 2 bases and J by 2 bases, with 12 bases between.

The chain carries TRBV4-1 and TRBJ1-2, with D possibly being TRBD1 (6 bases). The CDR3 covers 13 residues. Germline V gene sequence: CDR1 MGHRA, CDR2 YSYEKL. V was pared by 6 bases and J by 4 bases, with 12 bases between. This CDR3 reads CASSPKQGYGYTF. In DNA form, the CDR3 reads TGCGCCAGCAGTCCAAAACAGGGCTATGGCTACACCTTC.

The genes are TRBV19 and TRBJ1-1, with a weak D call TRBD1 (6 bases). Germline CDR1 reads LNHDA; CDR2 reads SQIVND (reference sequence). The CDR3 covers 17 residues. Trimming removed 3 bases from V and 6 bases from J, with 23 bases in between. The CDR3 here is CASSIRLTGRMTSEAFF. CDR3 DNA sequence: TGTGCCAGTAGTATCAGGCTAACAGGGCGGATGACTTCTGAAGCTTTCTTT.

The CDR3 nucleotides read TGTGCCACCAGTGCCCCCTCTTACAGGGACAATGAGCAGTTCTTC. As protein: CATSAPSYRDNEQFF. This chain links TRBV24-1 with TRBJ2-1; D might be TRBD1 (6 bases). Trimming pared 5 bases from V and 5 bases from J, leaving 15 bases between. The germline gives CDR1 KGHDR, CDR2 SFDVKD. The CDR3 runs 15 residues.

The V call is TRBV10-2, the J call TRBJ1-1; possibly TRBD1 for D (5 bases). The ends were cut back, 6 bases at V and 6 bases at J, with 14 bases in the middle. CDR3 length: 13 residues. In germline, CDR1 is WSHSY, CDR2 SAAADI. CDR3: CASRSGGEPEAFF. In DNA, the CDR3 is TGCGCCAGCAGGAGCGGGGGGGAGCCTGAAGCTTTCTTT.

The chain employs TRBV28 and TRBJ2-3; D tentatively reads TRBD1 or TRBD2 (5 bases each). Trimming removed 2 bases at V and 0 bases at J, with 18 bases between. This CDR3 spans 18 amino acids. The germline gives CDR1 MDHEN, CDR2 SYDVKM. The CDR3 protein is CASSLEYVGGHSTDTQYF. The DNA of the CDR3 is TGTGCCAGCAGTTTAGAGTATGTTGGGGGTCATAGCACAGATACGCAGTATTTT.

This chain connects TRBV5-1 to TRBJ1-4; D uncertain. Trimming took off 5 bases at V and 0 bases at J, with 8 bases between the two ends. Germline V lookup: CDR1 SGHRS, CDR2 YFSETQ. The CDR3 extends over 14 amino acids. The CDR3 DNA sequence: TGCGCCAGCAGTCACTATGCAACTAATGAAAAACTGTTTTTT. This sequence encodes CASSHYATNEKLFF.

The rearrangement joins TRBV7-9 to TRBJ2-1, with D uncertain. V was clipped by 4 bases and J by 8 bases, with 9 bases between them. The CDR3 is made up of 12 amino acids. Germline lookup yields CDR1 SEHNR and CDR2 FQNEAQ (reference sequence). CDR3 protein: CASSWTLDEQFF. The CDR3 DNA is TGTGCCAGCAGCTGGACCTTGGATGAGCAGTTCTTC.

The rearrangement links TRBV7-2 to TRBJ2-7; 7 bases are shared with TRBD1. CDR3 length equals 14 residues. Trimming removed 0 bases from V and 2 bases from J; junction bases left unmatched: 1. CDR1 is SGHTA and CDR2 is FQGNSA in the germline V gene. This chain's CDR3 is CASSLATGTYEQYF. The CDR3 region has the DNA TGTGCCAGCAGCTTAGCGACAGGGACCTACGAGCAGTACTTC.

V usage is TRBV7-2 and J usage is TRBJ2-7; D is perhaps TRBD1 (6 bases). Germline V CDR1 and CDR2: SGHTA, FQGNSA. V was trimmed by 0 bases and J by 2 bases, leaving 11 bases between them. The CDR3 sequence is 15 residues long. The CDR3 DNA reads TGTGCCAGCAGCTTAGCCGACAGGCTCCCCTACGAGCAGTACTTC. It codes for CASSLADRLPYEQYF.

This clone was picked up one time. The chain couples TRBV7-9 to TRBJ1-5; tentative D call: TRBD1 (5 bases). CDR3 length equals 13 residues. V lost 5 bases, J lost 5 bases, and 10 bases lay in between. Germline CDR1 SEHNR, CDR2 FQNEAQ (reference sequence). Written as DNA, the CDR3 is TGTGCCAGCAGCCAGGGTTCGGATCAGCCCCAGCATTTT. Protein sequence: CASSQGSDQPQHF.

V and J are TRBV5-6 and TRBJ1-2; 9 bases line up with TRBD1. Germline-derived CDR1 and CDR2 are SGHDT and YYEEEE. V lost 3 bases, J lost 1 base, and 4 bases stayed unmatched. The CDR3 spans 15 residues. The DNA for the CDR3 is TGTGCCAGCAGCTGGGACAGGGAACTTAACTATGGCTACACCTTC. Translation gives CASSWDRELNYGYTF.

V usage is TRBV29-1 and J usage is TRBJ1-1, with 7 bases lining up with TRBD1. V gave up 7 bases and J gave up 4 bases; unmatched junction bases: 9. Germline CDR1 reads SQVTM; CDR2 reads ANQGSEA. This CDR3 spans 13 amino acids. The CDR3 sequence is CSGLTGQGTEAFF. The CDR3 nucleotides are TGCAGCGGACTGACAGGGCAGGGCACTGAAGCTTTCTTT.

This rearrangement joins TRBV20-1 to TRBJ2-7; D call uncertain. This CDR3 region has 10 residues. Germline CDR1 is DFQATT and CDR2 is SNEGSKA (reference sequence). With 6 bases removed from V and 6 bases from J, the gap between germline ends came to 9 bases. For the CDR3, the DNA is TGCAGTGCGGGTATCGGCGAGCAGTACTTC. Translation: CSAGIGEQYF.

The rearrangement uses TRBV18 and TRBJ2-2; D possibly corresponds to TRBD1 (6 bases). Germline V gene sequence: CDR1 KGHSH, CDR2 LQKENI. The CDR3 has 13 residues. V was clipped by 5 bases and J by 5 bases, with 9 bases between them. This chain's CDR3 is CASSTTGTGELFF. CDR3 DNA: TGTGCCAGCTCAACCACAGGGACCGGGGAGCTGTTTTTT.

The CDR3 DNA reads as TGTGCCAGCAGCCAACAGGACACTGAAGCTTTCTTT. Translated, it gives CASSQQDTEAFF. The V and J genes are TRBV3-1 (or the pseudogene TRBV3-2) and TRBJ1-1; D remains ambiguous. The CDR3 spans 12 residues. Trimming pared 2 bases from V and 3 bases from J, leaving 4 bases between. Per the germline V gene, CDR1 is LGHDT and CDR2 is YNNKEL (reference sequence).

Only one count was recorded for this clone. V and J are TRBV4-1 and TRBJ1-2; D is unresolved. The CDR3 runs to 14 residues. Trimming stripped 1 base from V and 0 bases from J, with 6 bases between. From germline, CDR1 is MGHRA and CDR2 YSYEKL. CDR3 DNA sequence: TGCGCCAGCAGCCAAGGCGGGGCTAACTATGGCTACACCTTC. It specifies CASSQGGANYGYTF.

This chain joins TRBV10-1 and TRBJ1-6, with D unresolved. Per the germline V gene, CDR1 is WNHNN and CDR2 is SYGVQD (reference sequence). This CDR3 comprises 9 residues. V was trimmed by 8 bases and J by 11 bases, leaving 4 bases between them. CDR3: CASGTPLHF. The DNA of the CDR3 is TGCGCCAGCGGTACACCCCTCCACTTT.

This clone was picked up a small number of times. CDR3 sequence: CASSLAGVGNEQFF. The CDR3 DNA is TGTGCCAGTTCATTAGCGGGAGTTGGGAATGAGCAGTTCTTC. The rearrangement uses TRBV27 and TRBJ2-1; 9 nucleotides line up with TRBD2. CDR1 is MNHEY and CDR2 is SMNVEV in the germline V gene (reference sequence). Unmatched junction bases numbered 10, after V lost 9 bases and J lost 7 bases. This CDR3 region has 14 residues.

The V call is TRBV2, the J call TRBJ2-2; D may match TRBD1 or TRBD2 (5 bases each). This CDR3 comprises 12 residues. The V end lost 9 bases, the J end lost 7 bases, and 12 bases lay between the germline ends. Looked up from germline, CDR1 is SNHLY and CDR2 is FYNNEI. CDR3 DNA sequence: TGTGCCAGTATACTAGGGGACGGGGAGCTGTTTTTT. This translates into CASILGDGELFF.

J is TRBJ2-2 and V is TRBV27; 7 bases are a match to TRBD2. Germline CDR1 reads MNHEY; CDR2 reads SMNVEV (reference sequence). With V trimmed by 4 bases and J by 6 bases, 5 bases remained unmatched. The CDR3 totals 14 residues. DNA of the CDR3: TGTGCCAGCAGTTGGGGGGGGGATTCCGGGGAGCTGTTTTTT. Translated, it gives CASSWGGDSGELFF.